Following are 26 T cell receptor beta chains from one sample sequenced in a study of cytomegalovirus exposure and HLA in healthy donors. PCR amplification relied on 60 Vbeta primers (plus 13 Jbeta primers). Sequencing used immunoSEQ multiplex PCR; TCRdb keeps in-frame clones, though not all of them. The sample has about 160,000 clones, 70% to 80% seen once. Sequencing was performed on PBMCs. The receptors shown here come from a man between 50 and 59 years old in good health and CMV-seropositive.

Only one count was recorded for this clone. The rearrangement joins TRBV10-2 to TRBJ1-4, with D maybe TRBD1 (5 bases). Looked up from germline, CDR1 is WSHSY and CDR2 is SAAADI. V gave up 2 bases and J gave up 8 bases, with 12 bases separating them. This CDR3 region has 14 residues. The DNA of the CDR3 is TGCGCCAGCAGTGAGGGCGGGGGACGGGAAAAACTGTTTTTT. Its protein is CASSEGGGREKLFF.

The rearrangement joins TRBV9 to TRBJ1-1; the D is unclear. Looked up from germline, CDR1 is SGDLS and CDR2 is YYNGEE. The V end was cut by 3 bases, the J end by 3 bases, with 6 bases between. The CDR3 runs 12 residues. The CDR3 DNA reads TGTGCCAGCAGCGCAACAGACACTGAAGCTTTCTTT. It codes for CASSATDTEAFF.

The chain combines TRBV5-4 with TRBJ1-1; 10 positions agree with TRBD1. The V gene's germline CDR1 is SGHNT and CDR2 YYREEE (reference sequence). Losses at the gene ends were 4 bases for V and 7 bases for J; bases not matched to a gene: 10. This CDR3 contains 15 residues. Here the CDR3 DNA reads TGTGCCAGCAGCGGGACGGGACAGGGGCACGGTGAAGCTTTCTTT. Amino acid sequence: CASSGTGQGHGEAFF.

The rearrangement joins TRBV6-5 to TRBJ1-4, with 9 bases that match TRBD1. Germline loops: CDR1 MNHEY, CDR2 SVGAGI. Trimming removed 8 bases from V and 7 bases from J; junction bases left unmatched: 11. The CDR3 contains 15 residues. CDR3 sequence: CASGDYRGPGEKLFF. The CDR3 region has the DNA TGTGCCAGCGGCGACTACAGGGGGCCGGGTGAAAAACTGTTTTTT.

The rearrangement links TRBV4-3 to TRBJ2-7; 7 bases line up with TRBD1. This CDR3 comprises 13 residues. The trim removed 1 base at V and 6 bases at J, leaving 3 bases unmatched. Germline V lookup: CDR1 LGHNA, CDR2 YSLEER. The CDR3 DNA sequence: TGCGCCAGCAGCCAAGCGAGGGGGCGCGAGCAGTACTTC. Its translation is CASSQARGREQYF.

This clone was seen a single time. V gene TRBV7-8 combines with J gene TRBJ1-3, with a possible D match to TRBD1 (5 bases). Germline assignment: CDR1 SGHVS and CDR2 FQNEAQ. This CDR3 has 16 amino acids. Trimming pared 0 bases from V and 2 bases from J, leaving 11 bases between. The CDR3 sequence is CASSLARGLPGNTIYF. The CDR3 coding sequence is TGTGCCAGCAGCTTAGCGCGGGGCCTTCCTGGAAACACCATATATTTT.

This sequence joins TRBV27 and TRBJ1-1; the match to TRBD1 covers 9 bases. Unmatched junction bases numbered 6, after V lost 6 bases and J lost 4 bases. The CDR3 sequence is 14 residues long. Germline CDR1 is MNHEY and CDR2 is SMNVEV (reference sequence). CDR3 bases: TGTGCCAGCAGCTCCAGGACAGGGGTCACTGAAGCTTTCTTT. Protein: CASSSRTGVTEAFF.

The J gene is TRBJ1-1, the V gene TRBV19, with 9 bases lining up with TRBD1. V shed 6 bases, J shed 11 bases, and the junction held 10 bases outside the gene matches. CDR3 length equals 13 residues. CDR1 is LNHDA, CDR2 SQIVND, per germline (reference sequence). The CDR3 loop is CASREQGAGDAFF. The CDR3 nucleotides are TGTGCCAGTAGGGAACAGGGGGCGGGGGATGCTTTCTTT.

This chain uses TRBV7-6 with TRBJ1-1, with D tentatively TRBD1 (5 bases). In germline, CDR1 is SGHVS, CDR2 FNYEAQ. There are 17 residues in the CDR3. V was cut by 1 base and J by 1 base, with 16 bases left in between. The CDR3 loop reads CASSLVGQAWTNTEAFF. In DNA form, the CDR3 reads TGTGCCAGCAGCTTAGTGGGGCAGGCCTGGACGAACACTGAAGCTTTCTTT.

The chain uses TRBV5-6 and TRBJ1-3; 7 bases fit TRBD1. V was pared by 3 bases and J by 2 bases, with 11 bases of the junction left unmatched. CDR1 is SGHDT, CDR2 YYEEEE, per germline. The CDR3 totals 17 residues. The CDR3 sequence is CASSYPRGADPGNTIYF. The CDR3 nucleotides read TGTGCCAGCAGCTACCCCAGGGGGGCAGATCCTGGAAACACCATATATTTT.

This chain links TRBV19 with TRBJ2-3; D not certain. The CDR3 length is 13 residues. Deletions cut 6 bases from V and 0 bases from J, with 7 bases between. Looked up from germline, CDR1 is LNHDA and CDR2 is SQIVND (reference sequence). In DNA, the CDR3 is TGTGCCAGTAGGGCGACTAGCACAGATACGCAGTATTTT. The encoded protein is CASRATSTDTQYF.

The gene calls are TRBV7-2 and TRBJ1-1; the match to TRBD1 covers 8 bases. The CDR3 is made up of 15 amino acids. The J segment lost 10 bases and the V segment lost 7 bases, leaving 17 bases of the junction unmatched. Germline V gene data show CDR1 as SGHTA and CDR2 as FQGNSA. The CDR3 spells CASTEGTGGRGRAFF. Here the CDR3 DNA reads TGTGCCAGCACCGAAGGGACAGGAGGCCGGGGGCGAGCTTTCTTT.

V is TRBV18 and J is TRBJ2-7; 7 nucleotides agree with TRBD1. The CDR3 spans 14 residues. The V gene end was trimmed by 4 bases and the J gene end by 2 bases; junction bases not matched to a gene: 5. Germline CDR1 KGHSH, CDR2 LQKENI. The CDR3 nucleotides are TGTGCCAGCTCACTCGACAGGGACCCCTACGAGCAGTACTTC. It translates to CASSLDRDPYEQYF.

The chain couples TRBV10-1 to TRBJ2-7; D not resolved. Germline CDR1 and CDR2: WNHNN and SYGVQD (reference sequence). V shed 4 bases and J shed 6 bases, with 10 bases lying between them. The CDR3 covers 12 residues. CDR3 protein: CASSAQEGEQYF. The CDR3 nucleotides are TGCGCCAGCAGTGCTCAGGAAGGCGAGCAGTACTTC.

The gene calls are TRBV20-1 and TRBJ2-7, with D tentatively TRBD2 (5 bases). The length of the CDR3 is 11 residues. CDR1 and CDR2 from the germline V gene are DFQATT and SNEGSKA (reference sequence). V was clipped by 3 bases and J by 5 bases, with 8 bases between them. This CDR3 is CSARVGNEQYF. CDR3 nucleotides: TGCAGTGCTAGGGTCGGGAACGAGCAGTACTTC.

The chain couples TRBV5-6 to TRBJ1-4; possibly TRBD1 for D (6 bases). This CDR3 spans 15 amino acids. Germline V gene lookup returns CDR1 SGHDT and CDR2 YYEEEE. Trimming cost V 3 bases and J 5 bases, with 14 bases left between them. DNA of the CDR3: TGTGCCAGCAGCTATACGACAGGCTCAAATGAAAAACTGTTTTTT. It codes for CASSYTTGSNEKLFF. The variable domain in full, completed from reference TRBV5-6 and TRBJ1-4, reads DAGVTQSPTHLIKTRGQQVTLRCSPKSGHDTVSWYQQALGQGPQFIFQYYEEEERQRGNFPDRFSGHQFPNYSSELNVNALLLGDSALYLCASSYTTGSNEKLFFGSGTQLSVL.

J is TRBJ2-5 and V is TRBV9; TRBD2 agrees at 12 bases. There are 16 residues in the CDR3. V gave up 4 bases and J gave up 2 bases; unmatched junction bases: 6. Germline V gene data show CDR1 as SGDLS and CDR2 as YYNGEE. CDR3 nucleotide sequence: TGTGCCAGCAGCCAGGGACTAGCGGGCTCTCAAGAGACCCAGTACTTC. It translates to CASSQGLAGSQETQYF.

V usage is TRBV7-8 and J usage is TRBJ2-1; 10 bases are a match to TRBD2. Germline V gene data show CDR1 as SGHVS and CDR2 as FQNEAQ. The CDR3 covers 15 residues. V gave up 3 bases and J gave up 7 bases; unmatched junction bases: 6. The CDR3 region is CASSFKRGGLNEQFF. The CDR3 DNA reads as TGTGCCAGCAGCTTCAAGCGGGGGGGCCTTAATGAGCAGTTCTTC.

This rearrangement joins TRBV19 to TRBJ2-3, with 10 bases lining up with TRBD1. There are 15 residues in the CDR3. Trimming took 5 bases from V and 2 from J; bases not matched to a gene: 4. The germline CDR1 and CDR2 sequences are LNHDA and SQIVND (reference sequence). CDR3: CASSLRQGATDTQYF. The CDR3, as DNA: TGTGCCAGTAGTCTGCGACAGGGGGCCACAGATACGCAGTATTTT.

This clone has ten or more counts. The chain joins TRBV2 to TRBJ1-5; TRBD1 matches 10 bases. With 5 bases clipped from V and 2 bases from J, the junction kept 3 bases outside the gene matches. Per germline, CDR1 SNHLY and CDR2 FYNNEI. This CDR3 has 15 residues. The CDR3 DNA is TGTGCCAGCAGTCCTGGGACAGGGGGCAATCAGCCCCAGCATTTT. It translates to CASSPGTGGNQPQHF.

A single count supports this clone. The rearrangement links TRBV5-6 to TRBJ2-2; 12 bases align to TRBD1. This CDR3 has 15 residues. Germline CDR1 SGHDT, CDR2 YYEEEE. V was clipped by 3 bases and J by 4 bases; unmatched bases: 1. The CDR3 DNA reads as TGTGCCAGCAGCTGGGACAGGGGGCGCACCGGGGAGCTGTTTTTT. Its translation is CASSWDRGRTGELFF.

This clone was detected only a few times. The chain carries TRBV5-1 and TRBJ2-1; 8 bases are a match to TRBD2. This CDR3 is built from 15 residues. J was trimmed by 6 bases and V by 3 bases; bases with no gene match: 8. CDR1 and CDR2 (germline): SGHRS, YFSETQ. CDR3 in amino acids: CASSSPGGEINEQFF. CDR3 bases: TGCGCCAGCAGCTCTCCGGGGGGGGAAATCAATGAGCAGTTCTTC.

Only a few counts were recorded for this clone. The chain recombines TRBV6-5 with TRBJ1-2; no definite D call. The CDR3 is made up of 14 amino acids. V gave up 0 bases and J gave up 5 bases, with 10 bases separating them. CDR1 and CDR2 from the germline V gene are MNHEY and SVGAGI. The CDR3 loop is CASSYSRRAYGYTF. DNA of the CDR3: TGTGCCAGCAGTTACTCGAGGAGGGCTTATGGCTACACCTTC.

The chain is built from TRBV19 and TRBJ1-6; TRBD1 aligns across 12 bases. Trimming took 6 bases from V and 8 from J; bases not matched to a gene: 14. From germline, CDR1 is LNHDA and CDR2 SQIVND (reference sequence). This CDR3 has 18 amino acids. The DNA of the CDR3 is TGTGCCAGTAGACCCGGGACAGGGGGCGTCAGGCGGGATTCACCCCTCCACTTT. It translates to CASRPGTGGVRRDSPLHF.

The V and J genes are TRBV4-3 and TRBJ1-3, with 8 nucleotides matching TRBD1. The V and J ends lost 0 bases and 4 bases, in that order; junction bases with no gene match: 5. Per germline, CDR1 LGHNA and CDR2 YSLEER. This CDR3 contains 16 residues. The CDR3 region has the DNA TGCGCCAGCAGCCAAGATTTCAGGGGGCTCGGAAACACCATATATTTT. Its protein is CASSQDFRGLGNTIYF.

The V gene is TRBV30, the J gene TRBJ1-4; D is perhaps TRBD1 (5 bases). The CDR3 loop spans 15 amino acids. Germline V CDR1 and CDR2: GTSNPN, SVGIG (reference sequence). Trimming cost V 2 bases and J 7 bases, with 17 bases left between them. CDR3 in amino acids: CAWSFFGALGEKLFF. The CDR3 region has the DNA TGTGCCTGGAGTTTTTTTGGGGCGTTGGGTGAAAAACTGTTTTTT.